The following is a TCR beta chain sequence with its context. Antigen specificity is unknown. This sample is part of a study of T cell responses to AZD1222 COVID-19 vaccine. Study-level findings and limits: Repertoires were sampled only after the peak T cell response. Among vaccine-associated CD4 TCRs, coverage spanned spike, with dominance at 160-218 and 743-854. Baseline serostatus was positive in only a handful of AZD1222 recipients.

The CDR3 totals 16 residues. The germline CDR1 and CDR2 sequences are SGHTS and YDEGEE. The trim removed 1 base at V and 10 bases at J, leaving 8 bases unmatched. TCRdb keeps only in-frame clones here, not all; method: immunoSEQ multiplex PCR. The sample shows some 150,000 clones, approximately 91% of them seen only once. This specimen consisted of peripheral blood, obtained 28 days after the second AZD1222 dose. This chain links TRBV5-8 with TRBJ2-1; 13 positions agree with TRBD2. This clonotype originated in an adult who received the AZD1222 COVID-19 vaccine. The CDR3 bases are TGTGCCAGCAGCTTGTTACTAGCGGGGGGGCCTGAAGAGCAGTTCTTC. Encoded protein: CASSLLLAGGPEEQFF.